These 10 T cell receptor beta chains came from one sample sequenced in a study of T-cell reconstitution after alpha-beta-depleted transplantation in children. Unique molecular identifiers were incorporated into the prepared TCRbeta library. TCRdb passed the PCR reads through MiXCR, listing each CDR3 protein once. This table holds just under 250,000 distinct CDR3 sequences, about 26% found once. The source material was PBMCs, sampled before TCRalphabeta/CD19-depleted stem cell transplant. These receptors originate from a girl aged 2 to 10 with Fanconi anemia, due to receive a stem cell transplant.

The J gene is TRBJ2-1, the V gene TRBV29-1; a possible D gene is TRBD1 (6 bases). Germline values: CDR1 SQVTM, CDR2 ANQGSEA. V dropped 5 bases and J dropped 9 bases, with 20 bases sitting between them. CDR3 length: 14 residues. In nucleotides, the CDR3 is TGCAGCGTTCTATCAGGGGTTTATGTGGGTGAGCAGTTCTTC. It encodes CSVLSGVYVGEQFF.

This clonotype showed up just a few times. The gene calls are TRBV20-1 and TRBJ1-2; TRBD1 aligns across 8 bases. V trimming: 4 bases; J trimming: 8 bases; junction bases outside the gene matches: 9. The CDR3 runs to 13 residues. CDR1 and CDR2 from the germline V gene are DFQATT and SNEGSKA (reference sequence). CDR3 in amino acids: CSATTDRDRGYTF. The CDR3 nucleotides are TGCAGTGCTACCACGGACAGGGATAGGGGCTACACCTTC.

This clonotype was counted between two and nine times. J is TRBJ2-7 and V is TRBV25-1; D is ambiguous. This CDR3 region has 14 residues. Germline CDR1 and CDR2: MGHDK and SYGVNS. V lost 4 bases to trimming and J lost 4 bases, with 14 bases between them. As DNA, the CDR3 is TGTGCCAGCAGTGTGTGGTACCCCTCTTACGAGCAGTACTTC. This codes for CASSVWYPSYEQYF.

V usage is TRBV2 and J usage is TRBJ2-1; 7 bases agree with TRBD2. Per the germline V gene, CDR1 is SNHLY and CDR2 is FYNNEI. V was pared by 3 bases and J by 8 bases, with 13 bases of the junction left unmatched. The CDR3 contains 16 residues. The chain's CDR3 is CASSDGAGRGGDEQFF. CDR3 nucleotide sequence: TGTGCCAGCAGTGACGGAGCGGGAAGAGGAGGCGATGAGCAGTTCTTC.

This clonotype was picked up a small number of times. This rearrangement joins TRBV25-1 to TRBJ2-3, with D uncertain. Per germline, CDR1 MGHDK and CDR2 SYGVNS. Trimming cost V 1 base and J 7 bases, with 12 bases left between them. CDR3 size: 14 residues. CDR3 amino acids: CASSEWAELNTQYF. The CDR3, as DNA: TGTGCCAGCAGTGAATGGGCGGAGCTGAATACGCAGTATTTT.

The chain combines TRBV15 with TRBJ2-1; 11 bases match TRBD2. The length of the CDR3 is 18 residues. CDR1 is LNHNV, CDR2 YYDKDF, per germline (reference sequence). V gave up 1 base and J gave up 6 bases; unmatched junction bases: 11. In DNA, the CDR3 is TGTGCCACCAGCAGAGCCGTGTCCTTAGGACTAGCGGGCAATGAGCAGTTCTTC. Residues: CATSRAVSLGLAGNEQFF.

This rearrangement joins TRBV20-1 to TRBJ2-3; 10 bases are shared with TRBD2. V shed 3 bases and J 5 bases; nucleotides not matched to a gene: 8. The CDR3 totals 15 residues. Germline V gene data show CDR1 as DFQATT and CDR2 as SNEGSKA (reference sequence). The CDR3 region is CSARVSGGFGDTQYF. The CDR3 DNA reads as TGCAGTGCTAGGGTTAGCGGGGGGTTCGGAGATACGCAGTATTTT.

The chain couples TRBV6-5 to TRBJ2-1; 10 nucleotides agree with TRBD2. V lost 7 bases and J lost 8; bases outside the gene matches: 8. The V gene's germline CDR1 is MNHEY and CDR2 SVGAGI. The length of the CDR3 is 14 residues. The CDR3 is CASKSGRGWDEQFF. For the CDR3, the DNA is TGTGCCAGCAAGAGCGGGAGGGGGTGGGATGAGCAGTTCTTC.

This clonotype was counted between two and nine times. The genes are TRBV29-1 and TRBJ2-1; 7 bases agree with TRBD1. CDR1 and CDR2 from the germline V gene are SQVTM and ANQGSEA. The ends lost 7 bases at V and 6 bases at J; junction bases unmatched: 6. The CDR3 is made up of 12 amino acids. This CDR3 is CSGKQGSNEQFF. The CDR3 DNA reads as TGCAGCGGAAAACAGGGGTCCAATGAGCAGTTCTTC.

This clonotype was detected ten times or more. The rearrangement joins TRBV29-1 to TRBJ2-1, with D perhaps matching TRBD2 (6 bases). CDR1 and CDR2 from the germline V gene are SQVTM and ANQGSEA. V lost 7 bases to trimming and J lost 7 bases, with 26 bases between them. The CDR3 length is 16 residues. CDR3 sequence: CSALLLGHPGGNEQFF. The DNA of the CDR3 is TGCAGCGCCCTCCTACTAGGCCACCCTGGGGGGAATGAGCAGTTCTTC.